These 11 T cell receptor beta chains share one sample of origin, sequenced in a study of blood T cells in healthy people across ages (dated by TCRdb to 2015 to 2017). Library preparation employed 5' RACE. The sequencer was an Illumina HiSeq 2500. A second PCR of roughly 7 to 12 cycles was run with a J-beta primer mix and a sample-barcoded 5' primer. TCRdb trimmed public reads at Q25 via fastp, called clones via MiXCR and kept in-frame beta chains. Rows with one shared CDR3 protein collapse into an entry with the most common genes and DNA. Here the sample has 550,000 to 700,000 distinct CDR3 sequences; 27% occur a single time. Of the sample, 18% falls within the top ten clones. Sequences were obtained from blood. The receptors were sampled from a woman in her 70s in good health.

This rearrangement joins TRBV7-3 to TRBJ1-3; 9 bases are shared with TRBD1. The germline CDR1 and CDR2 sequences are SGHTA and FQGTGA. The CDR3 loop spans 13 amino acids. Germline trimming cut 5 bases from V and 10 bases from J; bases unmatched to any gene: 6. CDR3 sequence reads: CASSKTDRGTIYF. In nucleotides, the CDR3 is TGTGCCAGCAGCAAAACGGACAGGGGAACCATATATTTT. Looking up the rest from reference TRBV7-3 and TRBJ1-3 gives the full variable domain: GAGVSQTPSNKVTEKGKYVELRCDPISGHTALYWYRQSLGQGPEFLIYFQGTGAADDSGLPNDRFFAVRPEGSVSTLKIQRTERGDSAVYLCASSKTDRGTIYFGEGSWLTVV.

Notes on this clonotype: A read error may produce the germline difference seen at one junction end. The rearrangement links TRBV7-8 to TRBJ1-2; D gene ambiguous. The CDR3 totals 14 residues. The V gene's germline CDR1 is SGHVS and CDR2 FQNEAQ. Written as DNA, the CDR3 is TGTGCCAGCAGCTTTGGGTCCAGTTACTATGGCTACGCCTTC. Translating it yields CASSFGSSYYGYAF. Drawing the rest from reference TRBV7-8 and TRBJ1-2, the complete variable domain is GAGVSQSPRYKVAKRGQDVALRCDPISGHVSLFWYQQALGQGPEFLTYFQNEAQLDKSGLPSDRFFAERPEGSVSTLKIQRTQQEDSAVYLCASSFGSSYYGYAFGSGTRLTVV.

V gene TRBV7-2 combines with J gene TRBJ2-5, with 7 bases that match TRBD2. The CDR3 is made up of 16 amino acids. Germline V gene sequence: CDR1 SGHTA, CDR2 FQGNSA. Trimming took 7 bases from V and 2 from J; bases not matched to a gene: 13. This CDR3 is CASTGLLADSQETQYF. The CDR3 DNA is TGTGCCAGCACCGGACTTCTAGCGGATTCTCAAGAGACCCAGTACTTC.

CDR3 residues: CSARGGGGGPDTQYF. The DNA for the CDR3 is TGCAGTGCTAGAGGCGGGGGTGGGGGCCCAGATACGCAGTATTTT. The genes are TRBV20-1 and TRBJ2-3; a weak D match, TRBD2 (7 bases). Trimming pared 1 base from V and 4 bases from J, leaving 15 bases between. This CDR3 has 15 residues. Looked up from germline, CDR1 is DFQATT and CDR2 is SNEGSKA (reference sequence).

In this sample, this clonotype turned up a few times. V usage is TRBV6-6 and J usage is TRBJ2-1; TRBD2 might be the D (6 bases). The J call could be wrong; TRBJ2-7 is a better fit for the DNA end. This CDR3 has 15 residues. Germline V lookup: CDR1 MNHNY, CDR2 SVGAGI (reference sequence). CDR3 DNA sequence: TGTGCCAGCAGTTATTCGGCGGGGTCGGCCTACGAGCAGTACTTC. Its protein is CASSYSAGSAYEQYF.

This clonotype turned up a few times. The chain has TRBV7-2 and TRBJ1-5; D is perhaps TRBD1 (5 bases). The germline V gene has CDR1 SGHTA and CDR2 FQGNSA. Trimming cost V 1 base and J 0 bases, with 7 bases left between them. The CDR3 runs 15 residues. This CDR3 reads CASSLGQHSNQPQHF. In DNA, the CDR3 is TGTGCCAGCAGCTTAGGACAGCATAGCAATCAGCCCCAGCATTTT.

The rearrangement uses TRBV12-3 or TRBV12-4 and TRBJ2-1, with a possible D match to TRBD1 (5 bases). This CDR3 region has 14 residues. The V and J ends lost 2 bases and 6 bases respectively, with 11 bases between them. CDR3 amino acids: CASSLQGGGNEQFF. DNA for the CDR3: TGTGCCAGCAGTTTACAGGGTGGTGGCAATGAGCAGTTCTTC.

This clonotype was counted between two and nine times. The chain has TRBV5-1 and TRBJ1-1, with 8 positions matching TRBD1. Trimming removed 2 bases from V and 3 bases from J; junction bases left unmatched: 3. The germline V gene encodes CDR1 SGHRS and CDR2 YFSETQ. This CDR3 region has 14 residues. CDR3 loop: CASSLQGDHTEAFF. The CDR3 nucleotides read TGCGCCAGCAGCTTACAGGGGGACCACACTGAAGCTTTCTTT. Variable domain in full (rest from reference TRBV5-1 and TRBJ1-1): KAGVTQTPRYLIKTRGQQVTLSCSPISGHRSVSWYQQTPGQGLQFLFEYFSETQRNKGNFPGRFSGRQFSNSRSEMNVSTLELGDSALYLCASSLQGDHTEAFFGQGTRLTVV.

This clonotype was observed many times. The chain links TRBV20-1 to TRBJ2-2; D might be TRBD1 (6 bases). The germline V gene has CDR1 DFQATT and CDR2 SNEGSKA (reference sequence). Trimming cost V 6 bases and J 5 bases, with 10 bases left between them. The CDR3 loop spans 12 amino acids. The CDR3: CSAQQGTGELFF. The DNA of the CDR3 is TGCAGTGCGCAACAGGGAACCGGGGAGCTGTTTTTT.

CDR3: CAISEFSGGIQETQYF. DNA for the CDR3: TGTGCCATCAGTGAGTTTAGCGGGGGGATACAAGAGACCCAGTACTTC. The chain recombines TRBV10-3 with TRBJ2-5, with 10 bases identical to TRBD2. Per the germline V gene, CDR1 is ENHRY and CDR2 is SYGVKD. V dropped 1 base and J dropped 2; count of bases not matched to a gene: 4. The CDR3 extends over 16 amino acids.

This clonotype came up a few times. The rearrangement uses TRBV7-8 and TRBJ2-7, with D perhaps TRBD1 or TRBD2 (5 bases each). The V gene lost 5 bases and the J gene lost 2 bases, with 13 bases spanning the gap. CDR3 length equals 14 residues. Germline V gene lookup returns CDR1 SGHVS and CDR2 FQNEAQ. The CDR3, as DNA: TGTGCCAGCAGCCCCAGGGACCAAGCCTACGAGCAGTACTTC. Residues: CASSPRDQAYEQYF.